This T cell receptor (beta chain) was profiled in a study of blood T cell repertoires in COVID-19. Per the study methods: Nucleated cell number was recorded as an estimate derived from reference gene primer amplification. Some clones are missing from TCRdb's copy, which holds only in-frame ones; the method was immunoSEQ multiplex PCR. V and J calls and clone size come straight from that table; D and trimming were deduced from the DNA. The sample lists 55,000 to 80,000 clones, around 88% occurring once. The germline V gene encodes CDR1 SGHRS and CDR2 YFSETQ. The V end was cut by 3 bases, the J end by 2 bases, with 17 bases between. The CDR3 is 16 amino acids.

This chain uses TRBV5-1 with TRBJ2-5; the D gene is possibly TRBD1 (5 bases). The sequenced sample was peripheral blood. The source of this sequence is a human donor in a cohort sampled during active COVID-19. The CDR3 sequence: CASSYNPREPQETQYF. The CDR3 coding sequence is TGCGCCAGCAGCTACAACCCCAGGGAACCGCAAGAGACCCAGTACTTC.